These 11 T cell receptor beta chains share one sample of origin, sequenced in a study of T cell responses to AZD1222 COVID-19 vaccine. Sequenced by immunoSEQ multiplex PCR; TCRdb stores in-frame clones only, minus some. The sample yields roughly 100,000 clones, approximately 88% seen once. The source was peripheral blood, collected on day 0 of AZD1222 vaccination. These receptors all stem from an adult in good health.

J is TRBJ2-1 and V is TRBV3-1 (or the pseudogene TRBV3-2); D ambiguous. V shed 2 bases and J shed 0 bases, with 8 bases lying between them. Germline V gene data show CDR1 as LGHDT and CDR2 as YNNKEL (reference sequence). The CDR3 is made up of 15 amino acids. CDR3 DNA sequence: TGTGCCAGCAGCCAAACCCTGAGCTCCTACAATGAGCAGTTCTTC. Protein product: CASSQTLSSYNEQFF.

The rearrangement joins TRBV28 to TRBJ1-1; 10 positions agree with TRBD1. The CDR3 contains 14 residues. With 11 bases clipped from V and 4 bases from J, the junction kept 10 bases outside the gene matches. Germline CDR1 MDHEN, CDR2 SYDVKM. The CDR3 spells CAGSTGGVGTEAFF. The CDR3 DNA reads TGTGCCGGATCGACAGGGGGCGTTGGCACTGAAGCTTTCTTT.

Only a few counts were recorded for this clone. This chain joins TRBV10-2 and TRBJ1-1, with no clear D. The V end lost 10 bases, the J end lost 5 bases, and 11 bases lay between the germline ends. Germline assignment: CDR1 WSHSY and CDR2 SAAADI. CDR3 length equals 11 residues. CDR3 sequence reads: CATLWGTEAFF. Here the CDR3 DNA reads TGCGCCACCTTATGGGGAACTGAAGCTTTCTTT.

The CDR3 region has the DNA TGTGCCAGCAGCTCTTGGGTGGGGGGCGGCAATCAGCCCCAGCATTTT. It specifies CASSSWVGGGNQPQHF. V gene TRBV7-2 combines with J gene TRBJ1-5; the D gene is possibly TRBD1 (6 bases). Germline CDR1 and CDR2: SGHTA and FQGNSA. The CDR3 is 16 residues long. V lost 4 bases, J lost 2 bases, and 15 bases lay in between.

CDR3 residues: CASSLGDRGELFF. CDR3 in DNA: TGTGCCAGCAGCTTAGGGGACAGGGGGGAGCTGTTTTTT. The chain links TRBV11-3 to TRBJ2-2; 8 bases match TRBD1. Germline V gene sequence: CDR1 SGHNT, CDR2 YENEEA. There are 13 residues in the CDR3. J was trimmed by 8 bases and V by 1 base; bases with no gene match: 0.

The chain is built from TRBV28 and TRBJ1-4, with 9 bases lining up with TRBD1. Germline V gene lookup returns CDR1 MDHEN and CDR2 SYDVKM. CDR3 length equals 14 residues. Trimming removed 5 bases from V and 7 bases from J; junction bases left unmatched: 5. In DNA, the CDR3 is TGTGCCAGCAGTACAGGGGGCGCAGGTGAAAAACTGTTTTTT. As protein: CASSTGGAGEKLFF. The whole variable domain, remainder taken from reference TRBV28 and TRBJ1-4, is DVKVTQSSRYLVKRTGEKVFLECVQDMDHENMFWYRQDPGLGLRLIYFSYDVKMKEKGDIPEGYSVSREKKERFSLILESASTNQTSMYLCASSTGGAGEKLFFGSGTQLSVL.

This chain uses TRBV18 with TRBJ1-3; D is perhaps TRBD1 (6 bases). There are 18 residues in the CDR3. The V and J ends lost 0 bases and 2 bases respectively, with 17 bases between them. Germline lookup yields CDR1 KGHSH and CDR2 LQKENI. The CDR3: CASSPPNSFRGTGNTIYF. The CDR3 coding sequence is TGTGCCAGCTCACCACCGAATTCGTTCAGGGGAACTGGAAACACCATATATTTT. Complete variable domain (other parts from reference TRBV18 and TRBJ1-3): NAGVMQNPRHLVRRRGQEARLRCSPMKGHSHVYWYRQLPEEGLKFMVYLQKENIIDESGMPKERFSAEFPKEGPSILRIQQVVRGDSAAYFCASSPPNSFRGTGNTIYFGEGSWLTVV.

CDR3 sequence: CASNPQGADYYGYTF. In DNA form, the CDR3 reads TGTGCCAGTAACCCCCAGGGGGCGGACTACTATGGCTACACCTTC. V gene TRBV19 combines with J gene TRBJ1-2; 8 nucleotides match TRBD1. The V gene's germline CDR1 is LNHDA and CDR2 SQIVND (reference sequence). The CDR3 length is 15 residues. With V trimmed by 7 bases and J by 3 bases, 10 bases remained unmatched. Full variable domain (outside the CDR3, taken from reference TRBV19 and TRBJ1-2): DGGITQSPKYLFRKEGQNVTLSCEQNLNHDAMYWYRQDPGQGLRLIYYSQIVNDFQKGDIAEGYSVSREKKESFPLTVTSAQKNPTAFYLCASNPQGADYYGYTFGSGTRLTVV.

This clone was observed a single time. This sequence joins TRBV12-3 or TRBV12-4 and TRBJ1-1; 9 bases align to TRBD1. J lost 7 bases, V lost 7 bases, and 7 bases had no gene match. The CDR3 consists of 13 residues. This CDR3 is CASKFGQGSEAFF. CDR3 nucleotides: TGTGCCAGCAAATTTGGACAGGGGAGTGAAGCTTTCTTT.

This clone was seen only a few times. The chain carries TRBV3-1 (or the pseudogene TRBV3-2) and TRBJ2-7, with unresolved D. Trimming took off 4 bases at V and 4 bases at J, with 11 bases between the two ends. The CDR3 runs 13 residues. CDR1 is LGHDT and CDR2 is YNNKEL in the germline V gene (reference sequence). The CDR3 DNA reads TGTGCCAGCAGCCGCCAATTATCTTACGAGCAGTACTTC. The encoded protein is CASSRQLSYEQYF.

V usage is TRBV18 and J usage is TRBJ1-2; TRBD1 agrees at 7 bases. The CDR3 is 13 residues long. V lost 6 bases and J lost 8; bases outside the gene matches: 9. The germline V gene has CDR1 KGHSH and CDR2 LQKENI. The CDR3 region is CASSLTGDRGYTF. The CDR3 region has the DNA TGTGCCAGCTCTCTTACAGGGGATCGGGGCTACACCTTC.